These 4 T cell receptor beta chains originate from one sample sequenced in a study of technical replicates of blood from a handful of donors. TCRdb's table, derived via immunoSEQ multiplex PCR, lists solely in-frame clones and lacks some. Here the sample spans some 78,000 clones, approximately 93% being singletons. Sequencing used T cells isolated from PBMCs. These receptors all stem from a human donor in good health.

The CDR3 here is CASSYVAVNYGYTF. CDR3 DNA: TGTGCCAGCAGTTACGTTGCGGTTAACTATGGCTACACCTTC. The chain employs TRBV6-5 and TRBJ1-2; D gene unclear. Germline V lookup: CDR1 MNHEY, CDR2 SVGAGI. Trimming pared 2 bases from V and 1 base from J, leaving 8 bases between. This CDR3 has 14 residues.

The rearrangement links TRBV30 to TRBJ2-5; possible D gene TRBD2, 6 bases. The germline V gene has CDR1 GTSNPN and CDR2 SVGIG (reference sequence). The CDR3 sequence is 14 residues long. V gave up 5 bases and J gave up 5 bases, with 18 bases separating them. The CDR3 DNA is TGTGCCTGGGAGGTTGGAGGGGTAGGGGAGACCCAGTACTTC. It is translated as CAWEVGGVGETQYF.

V is TRBV5-1 and J is TRBJ2-7; 10 bases fit TRBD1. The CDR3 loop spans 15 amino acids. J lost 2 bases, V lost 3 bases, and 5 bases had no gene match. From germline, CDR1 is SGHRS and CDR2 YFSETQ. The CDR3 reads CASSYRDRGAYEQYF. CDR3 DNA sequence: TGCGCCAGCAGCTACCGGGACAGGGGTGCCTACGAGCAGTACTTC.

This rearrangement joins TRBV4-1 to TRBJ1-5; maybe TRBD1 (6 bases). Germline lookup yields CDR1 MGHRA and CDR2 YSYEKL. The V end lost 3 bases, the J end lost 0 bases, and 15 bases lay between the germline ends. This CDR3 has 17 amino acids. CDR3 protein: CASSHEDSFYSNQPQHF. The DNA for the CDR3 is TGCGCCAGCAGCCATGAGGACAGCTTCTATAGCAATCAGCCCCAGCATTTT.